Listed below are T cell receptor beta chains from one sample, sequenced in a study of blood T cell repertoires in COVID-19. Repertoires were generated with immunoSEQ multiplex PCR, while TCRdb's copy carries only in-frame clones and drops some. The table shows some 270,000 clones, with 80% to 90% occurring only once. Sequenced input: PBMCs or T cells enriched from blood (not recorded which). These receptors were obtained from a woman aged 40 to 50 who had been exposed to COVID-19. CDR3s include the opening cysteine and the closing phenylalanine or tryptophan. The D gene is left open where the match is weak. Rows may omit the clone size; those that give it use once, few, many or a size class.

CDR3aa,CDR3nt,d_gene,j_gene,abundance,v_gene
CAISLEGGSSYGYTF,TGTGCCATCAGCCTAGAGGGAGGGTCGAGCTATGGCTACACCTTC,-,TRBJ1-2,-,TRBV10-3
CASSIGQGFEKLFF,TGTGCCAGTAGTATTGGACAGGGGTTTGAAAAACTGTTTTTT,TRBD1,TRBJ1-4,-,TRBV19
CASSLGAGLADAKNIQYF,TGTGCCAGCAGCTTAGGTGCTGGTCTAGCTGACGCCAAAAACATTCAGTACTTC,-,TRBJ2-4,-,TRBV7-9
CASSRTAGALNTEAFF,TGTGCCAGCAGCCGCACGGCAGGGGCCTTGAACACTGAAGCTTTCTTT,-,TRBJ1-1,-,TRBV7-6
CASRPRDSNSGANVLTF,TGTGCCAGCAGGCCGAGGGACAGCAACTCTGGGGCCAACGTCCTGACTTTC,TRBD1,TRBJ2-6,-,TRBV27
CASSLGGSGGTTDTQYF,TGCGCCAGCAGCTTGGGTGGGTCAGGGGGAACCACAGATACGCAGTATTTT,TRBD1,TRBJ2-3,-,TRBV5-1
CASSPSGGTEAFF,TGTGCCAGCAGCCCCTCAGGAGGCACTGAAGCTTTCTTT,-,TRBJ1-1,-,TRBV28
CASSQGTGHSYNEQFF,TGTGCCAGCAGCCAAGGGACAGGGCATTCCTACAATGAGCAGTTCTTC,TRBD1,TRBJ2-1,-,TRBV3-1/TRBV3-2
CASSHASGNTIYF,TGTGCCAGCAGCCACGCGTCGGGAAACACCATATATTTT,-,TRBJ1-3,-,TRBV14
CASSSGMLMGSNQPQHF,TGTGCCAGCAGCAGCGGGATGTTGATGGGTAGCAATCAGCCCCAGCATTTT,-,TRBJ1-5,-,TRBV7-9
CASSKRQAPYSGNTIYF,TGTGCCAGCAGCAAACGACAGGCTCCCTACTCTGGAAACACCATATATTTT,-,TRBJ1-3,-,TRBV3-1/TRBV3-2
CASTTRTGATNEKLFF,TGTGCCAGCACGACGAGAACAGGAGCAACTAATGAAAAACTGTTTTTT,-,TRBJ1-4,-,TRBV7-9
CASSLEQAINTEAFF,TGTGCCAGCAGCTTGGAACAGGCCATTAACACTGAAGCTTTCTTT,-,TRBJ1-1,-,TRBV5-4
CASSAPQDTQYF,TGTGCCAGCAGCGCACCCCAGGATACGCAGTATTTT,-,TRBJ2-3,-,TRBV7-2
CASSPGRGNTQYF,TGTGCCAGCTCACCCGGGCGGGGGAATACGCAGTATTTT,TRBD2,TRBJ2-3,-,TRBV18
CASSIGTVNTIYF,TGTGCCAGTAGTATAGGGACAGTAAACACCATATATTTT,-,TRBJ1-3,once,TRBV19
CASSQNQGNTEAFF,TGTGCCAGCAGCCAAAACCAGGGGAACACTGAAGCTTTCTTT,-,TRBJ1-1,once,TRBV5-1
CASSHINRGLGGYTF,TGTGCCAGCAGCCACATCAACAGGGGGCTCGGTGGCTACACCTTC,TRBD1,TRBJ1-2,-,TRBV5-8
CASSLTAGDLDYGYTF,TGTGCCAGCAGCTTAACGGCGGGGGACCTAGACTATGGCTACACCTTC,-,TRBJ1-2,-,TRBV7-3
CASSLQRELFF,TGTGCCAGCAGCTTGCAAAGGGAGCTGTTTTTT,-,TRBJ2-2,-,TRBV5-5
CASSLGTSGSYNEQFF,TGTGCCAGCAGCTTGGGGACTAGCGGGTCCTACAATGAGCAGTTCTTC,TRBD2,TRBJ2-1,few,TRBV5-6
CASSYSRASSNQPQHF,TGTGCCAGCAGTTACAGCAGGGCTTCTAGCAATCAGCCCCAGCATTTT,-,TRBJ1-5,-,TRBV6-5
CASSPRDRALNQPQHF,TGTGCCAGCAGCCCGAGGGACAGGGCACTTAATCAGCCCCAGCATTTT,TRBD1,TRBJ1-5,-,TRBV11-2
CASREGTASGNTIYF,TGTGCCAGCAGGGAAGGGACAGCCTCTGGAAACACCATATATTTT,TRBD1,TRBJ1-3,-,TRBV2
CASGLLTEAFF,TGTGCTAGTGGTTTGCTCACTGAAGCTTTCTTT,-,TRBJ1-1,-,TRBV12-5
CASTLRGRTIYF,TGTGCCAGCACCTTACGGGGGAGGACCATATATTTT,-,TRBJ1-3,-,TRBV28
CASSPVLSSYNEQFF,TGTGCCAGCAGCCCAGTTTTAAGCTCCTACAATGAGCAGTTCTTC,-,TRBJ2-1,once,TRBV7-3
CASSSNDRRLGEKLFF,TGTGCCAGCAGTTCGAATGACAGACGACTGGGTGAAAAACTGTTTTTT,-,TRBJ1-4,once,TRBV28
CASSPRTVGSEAFF,TGTGCCAGTAGCCCCCGGACAGTCGGAAGTGAAGCTTTCTTT,-,TRBJ1-1,-,TRBV19
CASSLLGRGLGEKLFF,TGTGCCAGCAGTTTATTGGGGAGGGGATTGGGGGAAAAACTGTTTTTT,-,TRBJ1-4,-,TRBV28
CASSSTGTKSSGNTIYF,TGTGCCAGCAGCTCGACAGGGACAAAGAGCTCTGGAAACACCATATATTTT,TRBD1,TRBJ1-3,-,TRBV7-9
CASNGAGNEKLFF,TGTGCCAGTAATGGGGCAGGGAATGAAAAACTGTTTTTT,-,TRBJ1-4,-,TRBV19
CSALFGTSGMGNEQFF,TGCAGCGCCTTATTTGGGACTAGCGGGATGGGGAATGAGCAGTTCTTC,TRBD2,TRBJ2-1,once,TRBV29-1
CASSPPDRNEQFF,TGTGCCAGCTCACCACCAGACAGAAATGAGCAGTTCTTC,-,TRBJ2-1,-,TRBV18
CASSSQKTALNTEAFF,TGTGCCAGCAGCTCCCAAAAGACAGCCCTGAACACTGAAGCTTTCTTT,-,TRBJ1-1,-,TRBV7-8
CASSYSPDLAYNEQFF,TGTGCCAGCAGTTACTCGCCAGACCTAGCTTACAATGAGCAGTTCTTC,-,TRBJ2-1,-,TRBV6-5
CASSPPTSGGEKLFF,TGTGCCAGCTCACCACCAACGAGCGGGGGGGAAAAACTGTTTTTT,-,TRBJ1-4,-,TRBV18
CAWRSGQINTEAFF,TGTGCCTGGAGGTCGGGACAGATAAACACTGAAGCTTTCTTT,TRBD1,TRBJ1-1,-,TRBV30
CASSPGQGEWANYGYTF,TGTGCCAGCAGCCCCGGACAGGGGGAATGGGCTAACTATGGCTACACCTTC,TRBD1,TRBJ1-2,-,TRBV7-3
CATKRVPEGGTQYF,TGTGCCACCAAACGGGTACCAGAAGGAGGTACGCAGTATTTT,-,TRBJ2-3,once,TRBV10-3
CASSQERSSGANVLTF,TGTGCCAGCAGCCAGGAGAGGAGCTCTGGGGCCAACGTCCTGACTTTC,-,TRBJ2-6,-,TRBV4-2
CASSENRAGGSPLHF,TGTGCCAGCAGTGAAAACAGGGCGGGGGGTTCACCCCTCCACTTT,-,TRBJ1-6,-,TRBV2
CAWSDGGGGPGNTIYF,TGTGCCTGGAGTGATGGGGGTGGAGGGCCTGGAAACACCATATATTTT,-,TRBJ1-3,once,TRBV30
CATRTGTDSPLHF,TGCGCCACTAGGACAGGGACGGATTCACCCCTCCACTTT,TRBD1,TRBJ1-6,-,TRBV5-1
CASSIPSLRSQFF,TGTGCCAGTAGTATTCCTAGCCTGAGATCCCAGTTCTTC,-,TRBJ2-1,-,TRBV19
CASSLFRGTGELFF,TGTGCCAGCAGTTTATTTAGGGGGACCGGGGAGCTGTTTTTT,-,TRBJ2-2,once,TRBV27
CASSHYIAGGYTGELFF,TGCGCCAGCAGCCATTACATAGCGGGAGGTTACACCGGGGAGCTGTTTTTT,TRBD2,TRBJ2-2,-,TRBV4-3
CASSYQGLEPQHF,TGTGCCAGCAGTTATCAGGGGTTGGAGCCCCAGCATTTT,-,TRBJ1-5,-,TRBV5-6
CASSDLGTGGFYNSPLHF,TGTGCCAGCAGTGATCTCGGGACAGGCGGATTCTATAATTCACCCCTCCACTTT,TRBD1,TRBJ1-6,-,TRBV25-1
CASSQGSRDTDTQYF,TGCGCCAGCAGCCAAGGGTCACGAGACACAGATACGCAGTATTTT,-,TRBJ2-3,-,TRBV4-3
CASNGGAGAYEQYF,TGTGCCAGCAACGGGGGGGCAGGGGCCTACGAGCAGTACTTC,TRBD2,TRBJ2-7,few,TRBV28
CADLETGELFF,TGCGCAGACCTAGAAACCGGGGAGCTGTTTTTT,-,TRBJ2-2,-,TRBV23-1
CASSGDMLGYGYTF,TGTGCCAGCAGCGGGGACATGCTGGGCTATGGCTACACCTTC,-,TRBJ1-2,-,TRBV5-4
CATNPGGTDTQYF,TGTGCCACCAACCCAGGGGGCACAGATACGCAGTATTTT,-,TRBJ2-3,-,TRBV24-1
CASSYEVNEQFF,TGTGCCAGCAGTTATGAGGTCAATGAGCAGTTCTTC,-,TRBJ2-1,-,TRBV6-2/TRBV6-3